One and the same sample provided the 20 T cell receptor beta chains below, sequenced in a study of tumor-infiltrating lymphocytes in glioblastoma multiforme. TCRB libraries came from RNA via three nested multiplex PCR rounds. TCRdb independently ran MiXCR on the multiplex PCR reads; one entry per CDR3 protein. The sample shows about 15,000 distinct CDR3 sequences, around 70% of them seen only once. Sequences were obtained from brain tumor tissue. The receptors stem from a male donor with glioblastoma.

The rearrangement joins TRBV5-6 to TRBJ2-2; D gene ambiguous. V gave up 4 bases and J gave up 1 base, with 8 bases separating them. Germline V gene data show CDR1 as SGHDT and CDR2 as YYEEEE. The CDR3 totals 14 residues. The CDR3, as DNA: TGTGCCAGCAGCCCCACACGGAACACCGGGGAGCTGTTTTTT. Amino acids: CASSPTRNTGELFF.

This clonotype was recorded once. The junction shows a germline mismatch at one end, possibly a read error. The V call is TRBV7-3, the J call TRBJ2-7, with D possibly called TRBD1 or TRBD2 (5 bases each). The CDR3 is 16 residues long. Germline V CDR1 and CDR2: SGHTA, FQGTGA. CDR3 loop: CASSLWWTHGRDEQYF. As DNA, the CDR3 is TGCGCCAGCAGCTTGTGGTGGACACATGGGAGAGACGAGCAGTACTTC.

The chain recombines TRBV12-3 or TRBV12-4 with TRBJ2-5, with 12 bases that match TRBD2. CDR3 length equals 16 residues. With V trimmed by 2 bases and J by 5 bases, 6 bases remained unmatched. The CDR3 bases are TGTGCCAGCAGTTTACGGCTAGCGGGAGGGCAGGAGACCCAGTACTTC. This gives the protein CASSLRLAGGQETQYF.

This clonotype has just one count. The conserved phenylalanine or tryptophan normally closing the CDR3 is absent here, so this likely arose from a read error. This rearrangement joins TRBV2 to TRBJ2-1; 9 bases map to TRBD2. Germline V gene sequence: CDR1 SNHLY, CDR2 FYNNEI. The CDR3 is made up of 12 amino acids. The DNA of the CDR3 is TGTGCTTGTAGCGGGAGTGGCGATGAGCAGTTCTTA. It encodes CACSGSGDEQFL.

The V and J genes are TRBV4-2 and TRBJ2-1; tentatively, D is TRBD1 or TRBD2 (5 bases each). The CDR3 is 15 amino acids. The ends were cut back, 1 base at V and 5 bases at J, with 12 bases in the middle. Germline V gene sequence: CDR1 LGHNA, CDR2 YNFKEQ. The CDR3 DNA follows: TGTGCCAGCAGCCAAGTATGGGGGTCAAACAATGAGCAGTTCTTC. Its protein is CASSQVWGSNNEQFF.

On this clonotype itself: It is likely a read error, because the conserved phenylalanine at the end of the CDR3 is missing. The limits of the CDR3 on the DNA are not certain, so only TCRdb's listed CDR3 is given. The chain couples TRBV12-3 or TRBV12-4 to TRBJ2-2; the table gives TRBD1 as D, unverified against the DNA. The CDR3 spans 13 residues, counting both ends. The CDR3 loop reads CASNDQGAGELYS.

The chain has TRBV7-8 and TRBJ2-1; TRBD2 agrees at 7 bases. Germline CDR1 SGHVS, CDR2 FQNEAQ. J gave up 8 bases and V 2 bases, and 9 bases lay outside the gene matches. The CDR3 spans 15 residues. CDR3 sequence (DNA): TGTGCCAGCAGCTTATGGAAGGGACTAAAATATGAGCAGTTCTTC. Residues: CASSLWKGLKYEQFF. The whole variable domain, remainder taken from reference TRBV7-8 and TRBJ2-1, is GAGVSQSPRYKVAKRGQDVALRCDPISGHVSLFWYQQALGQGPEFLTYFQNEAQLDKSGLPSDRFFAERPEGSVSTLKIQRTQQEDSAVYLCASSLWKGLKYEQFFGPGTRLTVL.

This clonotype turned up a few times. DNA of the CDR3: TGCGCCAGCAGTCATGCCTACACCGGAGGGACTGAAGCTTTCTTT. This translates into CASSHAYTGGTEAFF. This chain uses TRBV4-3 with TRBJ1-1, with D uncertain. CDR3 size: 15 residues. V lost 6 bases and J 5 bases, leaving 19 bases between the germline ends. Germline V gene lookup returns CDR1 LGHNA and CDR2 YSLEER.

CDR3 nucleotide sequence: TGCGTTGCTAGCCGGGACAATACTTTACTCTCGAGGACTGAAGCTTTCTTT. This gives the protein CVASRDNTLLSRTEAFF. The rearrangement links TRBV20-1 to TRBJ1-1, with a weak D call TRBD1 (6 bases). This CDR3 is built from 17 residues. Germline assignment: CDR1 DFQATT and CDR2 SNEGSKA (reference sequence).

The rearrangement joins TRBV12-3 or TRBV12-4 to TRBJ2-5; 8 nucleotides match TRBD2. J was trimmed by 4 bases and V by 2 bases; bases with no gene match: 6. The CDR3 is 15 residues long. The CDR3 protein is CASSLLGSGGETQYF. The CDR3 DNA reads as TGTGCCAGCAGTTTACTCGGCAGCGGGGGAGAGACCCAGTACTTC.

This clonotype has just one count. The chain carries TRBV11-3 and TRBJ2-1; D assignment may be TRBD1 or TRBD2 (5 bases each). Germline V gene data show CDR1 as SGHNT and CDR2 as YENEEA. V shed 4 bases and J shed 6 bases, with 16 bases lying between them. The CDR3 is 15 amino acids. The CDR3 DNA reads as TGTGCCAGCAGCTCCTTGGGGGTGGGGATCAATGAGCAGTTCTTC. This sequence encodes CASSSLGVGINEQFF.

As for this clonotype: Here the CDR3 omits its conserved ending phenylalanine or tryptophan, so a read error is the likely source. This chain uses TRBV11-2 with TRBJ2-3; D ambiguous. Germline values: CDR1 SGHAT, CDR2 FQNNGV. This CDR3 contains 14 residues. This CDR3 reads CASSTLVGEDAQYY. Here the CDR3 DNA reads TGTGCCAGCAGTACTCTAGTGGGTGAAGATGCGCAGTATTAT.

There are many counts of this clonotype. The V and J genes are TRBV11-3 and TRBJ2-3; D not certain. Trimming removed 1 base at V and 0 bases at J, with 5 bases between. CDR3 length: 14 residues. Germline CDR1 SGHNT, CDR2 YENEEA. The CDR3 spells CASSLVASTDTQYF. The CDR3 DNA is TGTGCCAGCAGCTTAGTTGCAAGCACAGATACGCAGTATTTT.

The chain combines TRBV11-2 with TRBJ2-7; 7 nucleotides agree with TRBD1. V dropped 3 bases and J dropped 7; count of bases not matched to a gene: 12. The germline V gene has CDR1 SGHAT and CDR2 FQNNGV. The CDR3 consists of 15 residues. This chain's CDR3 is CASSFSRDRVWEQYF. The CDR3 DNA is TGTGCCAGCAGCTTTTCCAGAGACAGGGTATGGGAGCAGTACTTC.

This rearrangement joins TRBV7-2 to TRBJ2-6, with D tentatively TRBD1 or TRBD2 (5 bases each). V shed 7 bases and J shed 2 bases, with 12 bases lying between them. The CDR3 is 15 amino acids. Germline V gene sequence: CDR1 SGHTA, CDR2 FQGNSA. The CDR3 sequence: CASNGGMTGANVLTF. In DNA form, the CDR3 reads TGTGCCAGCAATGGGGGTATGACTGGGGCCAACGTCCTGACTTTC. Using reference TRBV7-2 and TRBJ2-6 for the parts outside the CDR3, the full variable domain is GAGVSQSPSNKVTEKGKDVELRCDPISGHTALYWYRQSLGQGLEFLIYFQGNSAPDKSGLPSDRFSAERTGGSVSTLTIQRTQQEDSAVYLCASNGGMTGANVLTFGAGSRLTVL.

This clonotype has only one observation. One junction end disagrees with the germline gene, perhaps due to a read error. V usage is TRBV14 and J usage is TRBJ2-7, with TRBD2 identical over 7 bases. CDR1 and CDR2 from the germline V gene are SGHDN and FVKESK. The CDR3 contains 14 residues. The DNA for the CDR3 is TGTGTCACCAGACGGGGGGTTGTCGGCTACGAGCGGTACTTC. Its protein is CVTRRGVVGYERYF.

The rearrangement joins TRBV11-3 to TRBJ2-2; 7 positions match TRBD1. V gave up 3 bases and J gave up 5 bases; unmatched junction bases: 6. This CDR3 is 15 amino acids long. Germline CDR1 reads SGHNT; CDR2 reads YENEEA. The CDR3 bases are TGTGCCAGCAGCTTTACAGGGGTGAAGACCGGGGAGCTGTTTTTT. Protein sequence: CASSFTGVKTGELFF. The variable domain in full, completed from reference TRBV11-3 and TRBJ2-2, reads EAGVVQSPRYKIIEKKQPVAFWCNPISGHNTLYWYLQNLGQGPELLIRYENEEAVDDSQLPKDRFSAERLKGVDSTLKIQPAELGDSAVYLCASSFTGVKTGELFFGEGSRLTVL.

The V gene is TRBV6-6, the J gene TRBJ2-6; D is possibly TRBD1 (6 bases). The V end was cut by 2 bases, the J end by 4 bases, with 12 bases between. CDR3 length: 16 residues. CDR1 is MNHNY, CDR2 SVGAGI, per germline (reference sequence). CDR3 residues: CASSYTGMGGANVLTF. As DNA, the CDR3 is TGTGCCAGCAGTTACACAGGGATGGGAGGGGCCAACGTCCTGACTTTC.

On this clonotype: The CDR3 end shows no conserved phenylalanine or tryptophan, and so a read error is likely. The J gene is TRBJ1-1, the V gene TRBV4-1, with TRBD1 as a possible D gene (5 bases). CDR3 size: 14 residues. Germline-derived CDR1 and CDR2 are MGHRA and YSYEKL. CDR3 in DNA: TGCGCCAGTAGCCACCGCAGGGAGGGCACTGAAGCTTTCCTT. Encoded protein: CASSHRREGTEAFL.

This chain joins TRBV11-2 and TRBJ1-2, with TRBD1 as a possible D gene (5 bases). This CDR3 contains 16 residues. Between the trimmed V and J ends, which lost 5 bases and 7 bases, there was a span of 23 bases. CDR1 and CDR2 from the germline V gene are SGHAT and FQNNGV. The DNA for the CDR3 is TGTGCCAGCAGCCCCCTGAAGGGGCAGGGCGTTGGTGGCTACACCTTC. It specifies CASSPLKGQGVGGYTF.